A single sample is the source of the 13 T cell receptor beta chains below, sequenced in a study of T cell responses to AZD1222 COVID-19 vaccine. TCRdb's table, derived via immunoSEQ multiplex PCR, lists solely in-frame clones and lacks some. The sample carries approximately 60,000 clones, around 84% recorded once. This specimen consisted of peripheral blood, obtained on day 0 of AZD1222 vaccination. These receptors were collected from an adult in good health.

V and J are TRBV5-4 and TRBJ1-6; D not certain. CDR1 is SGHNT, CDR2 YYREEE, per germline (reference sequence). The germline V and J ends were trimmed by 2 bases and 0 bases, with 9 bases remaining between them. The CDR3 has 16 residues. CDR3 in amino acids: CASSFEGSSYNSPLHF. The CDR3 region has the DNA TGTGCCAGCAGCTTTGAAGGTAGCTCCTATAATTCACCCCTCCACTTT.

V gene TRBV5-1 combines with J gene TRBJ2-6; 8 positions agree with TRBD2. Germline CDR1 reads SGHRS; CDR2 reads YFSETQ. The length of the CDR3 is 18 residues. The CDR3 loop reads CAQQRARLAGYGANVLTF. Here the CDR3 DNA reads TGCGCTCAGCAGAGGGCCCGGCTAGCGGGTTATGGGGCCAACGTCCTGACTTTC.

This chain joins TRBV7-3 and TRBJ1-1, with 9 bases fitting TRBD1. Losses at the gene ends were 5 bases for V and 4 bases for J; bases not matched to a gene: 5. The CDR3 runs 14 residues. Germline V lookup: CDR1 SGHTA, CDR2 FQGTGA. As DNA, the CDR3 is TGTGCCAGCAGCCCGGGACAGGGTTTCACTGAAGCTTTCTTT. It yields the protein CASSPGQGFTEAFF.

The V and J genes are TRBV4-3 and TRBJ1-1, with D perhaps matching TRBD1 (5 bases). This CDR3 region has 15 residues. From germline, CDR1 is LGHNA and CDR2 YSLEER. Trimming stripped 0 bases from V and 0 bases from J, with 8 bases between. The CDR3 is CASSQEGGVNTEAFF. CDR3 DNA sequence: TGCGCCAGCAGCCAAGAGGGGGGAGTGAACACTGAAGCTTTCTTT.

The chain couples TRBV19 to TRBJ1-5; D is possibly TRBD1 (5 bases). There are 15 residues in the CDR3. Germline CDR1 and CDR2: LNHDA and SQIVND (reference sequence). V was clipped by 10 bases and J by 0 bases, with 16 bases between them. The CDR3 coding sequence is TGTGCCACCGCGACCAGGGACTATAGCAATCAGCCCCAGCATTTT. Encoded protein: CATATRDYSNQPQHF.

The DNA of the CDR3 is TGCGCCAGCAGCTTGGCCGTGGATGGGAACACTGAAGCTTTCTTT. It encodes CASSLAVDGNTEAFF. J is TRBJ1-1 and V is TRBV5-1; unclear D gene. The CDR3 consists of 15 residues. Between the trimmed V and J ends, which lost 0 bases and 1 base, there was a span of 10 bases. Germline loops: CDR1 SGHRS, CDR2 YFSETQ.

This chain joins TRBV4-1 and TRBJ1-1, with D unclear. The CDR3 loop spans 13 amino acids. Trimming removed 0 bases at V and 5 bases at J, with 7 bases between. The V gene's germline CDR1 is MGHRA and CDR2 YSYEKL. The CDR3 nucleotides are TGCGCCAGCAGCCAAGATGGGTATACTGAAGCTTTCTTT. As protein: CASSQDGYTEAFF.

The chain recombines TRBV11-2 with TRBJ2-5; TRBD1 is a possible D gene (6 bases). Germline CDR1 and CDR2: SGHAT and FQNNGV. CDR3 length: 17 residues. Trimming removed 5 bases from V and 5 bases from J, with 24 bases in between. The CDR3, as DNA: TGTGCCAGCAGCATCAGGGGTGGGGGACCGGCAGACGAGACCCAGTACTTC. Translation gives CASSIRGGGPADETQYF.

The V and J genes are TRBV5-1 and TRBJ1-5; D is unclear. The V end was cut by 0 bases, the J end by 3 bases, with 10 bases between. From germline, CDR1 is SGHRS and CDR2 YFSETQ. The CDR3 extends over 15 amino acids. The CDR3 DNA sequence: TGCGCCAGCAGCTTGGACGGTGAAGACAATCAGCCCCAGCATTTT. Translated, it gives CASSLDGEDNQPQHF.

This clone has just one count. The V and J genes are TRBV25-1 and TRBJ2-2, with D uncertain. The CDR3 is 12 residues long. Germline lookup yields CDR1 MGHDK and CDR2 SYGVNS. With 7 bases removed from V and 2 bases from J, the gap between germline ends came to 5 bases. The CDR3 DNA reads as TGTGCCAGCACTCCAAACACCGGGGAGCTGTTTTTT. Amino acids: CASTPNTGELFF.

The rearrangement uses TRBV3-1 (or the pseudogene TRBV3-2) and TRBJ1-4; 7 nucleotides line up with TRBD1. The CDR3 runs to 15 residues. Germline values: CDR1 LGHDT, CDR2 YNNKEL (reference sequence). Trimming at V came to 3 bases and at J to 6 bases, leaving 7 bases not matched to a gene. The chain's CDR3 is CASSHSAGGYEKLFF. In DNA form, the CDR3 reads TGTGCCAGCAGCCATTCGGCAGGGGGTTATGAAAAACTGTTTTTT.

V and J are TRBV9 and TRBJ1-1; D not resolved. The CDR3 is 11 amino acids. Germline CDR1 SGDLS, CDR2 YYNGEE. The germline V and J ends were trimmed by 5 bases and 7 bases, with 9 bases remaining between them. The CDR3 DNA follows: TGTGCCAGCAGGCCAGTTGGTGAAGCTTTCTTT. Its translation: CASRPVGEAFF.

A single count supports this clone. The rearrangement joins TRBV6-1 to TRBJ1-2; D uncertain. The V and J ends lost 0 bases and 4 bases respectively, with 9 bases between them. This CDR3 is built from 14 residues. Germline V lookup: CDR1 MNHNS, CDR2 SASEGT. The CDR3 spells CASSEAGPPYGYTF. As DNA, the CDR3 is TGTGCCAGCAGTGAAGCAGGGCCCCCCTATGGCTACACCTTC.